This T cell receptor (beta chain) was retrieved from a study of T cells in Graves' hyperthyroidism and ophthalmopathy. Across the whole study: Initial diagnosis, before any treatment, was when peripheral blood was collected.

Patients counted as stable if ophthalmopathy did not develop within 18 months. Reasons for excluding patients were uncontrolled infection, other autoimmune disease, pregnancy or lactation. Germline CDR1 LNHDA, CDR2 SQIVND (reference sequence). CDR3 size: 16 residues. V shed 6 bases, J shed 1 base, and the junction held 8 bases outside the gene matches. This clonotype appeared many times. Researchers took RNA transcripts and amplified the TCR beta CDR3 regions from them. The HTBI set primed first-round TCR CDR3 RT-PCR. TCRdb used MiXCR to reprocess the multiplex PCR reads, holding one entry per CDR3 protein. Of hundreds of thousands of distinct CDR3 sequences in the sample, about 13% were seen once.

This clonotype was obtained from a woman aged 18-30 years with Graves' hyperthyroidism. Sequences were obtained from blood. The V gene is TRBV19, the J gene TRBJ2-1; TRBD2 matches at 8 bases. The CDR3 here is CASRGSGSVSYNEQFF. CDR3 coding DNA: TGTGCCAGTAGGGGGAGCGGGAGTGTATCCTACAATGAGCAGTTCTTC.